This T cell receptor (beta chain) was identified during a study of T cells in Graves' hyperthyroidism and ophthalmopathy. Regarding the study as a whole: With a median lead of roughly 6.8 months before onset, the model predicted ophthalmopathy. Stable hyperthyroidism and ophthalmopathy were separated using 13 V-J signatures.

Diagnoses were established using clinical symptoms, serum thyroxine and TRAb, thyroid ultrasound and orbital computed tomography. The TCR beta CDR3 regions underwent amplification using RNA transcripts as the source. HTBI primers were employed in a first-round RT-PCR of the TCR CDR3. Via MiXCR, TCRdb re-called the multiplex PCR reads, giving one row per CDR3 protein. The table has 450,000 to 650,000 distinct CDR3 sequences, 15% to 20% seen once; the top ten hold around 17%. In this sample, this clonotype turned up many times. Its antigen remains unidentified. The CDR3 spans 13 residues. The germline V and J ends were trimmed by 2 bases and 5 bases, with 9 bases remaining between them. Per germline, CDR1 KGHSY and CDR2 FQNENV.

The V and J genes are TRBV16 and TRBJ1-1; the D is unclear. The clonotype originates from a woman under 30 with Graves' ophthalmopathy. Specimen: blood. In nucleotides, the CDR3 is TGTGCCAGCAGCCAACGGGGTCAGACTGAAGCTTTCTTT. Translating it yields CASSQRGQTEAFF. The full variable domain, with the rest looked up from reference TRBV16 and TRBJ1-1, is GEEVAQTPKHLVRGEGQKAKLYCAPIKGHSYVFWYQQVLKNEFKFLISFQNENVFDETGMPKERFSAKCLPNSPCSLEIQATKLEDSAVYFCASSQRGQTEAFFGQGTRLTVV.